The 15 T cell receptor beta chains below come from one sample, sequenced in a study of T cells in Graves' hyperthyroidism and ophthalmopathy. Amplification yielded TCR beta CDR3 regions, with RNA transcripts as the source. The study used the HTBI primer set for a first-round RT-PCR of the TCR CDR3. TCRdb redid the calling of the multiplex PCR reads with MiXCR, one entry per CDR3 protein. The repertoire includes hundreds of thousands of distinct CDR3 sequences, about 16% of them detected once, and around 3.5% sits in the top ten. The source material was blood. The receptors come from a woman aged 40 to 50 with Graves' ophthalmopathy.

This clonotype was seen many times. V gene TRBV28 combines with J gene TRBJ2-7; D tentatively reads TRBD1 or TRBD2 (5 bases each). The CDR3 sequence is 12 residues long. Germline V gene lookup returns CDR1 MDHEN and CDR2 SYDVKM. V gave up 11 bases and J gave up 3 bases, with 14 bases separating them. The CDR3 sequence: CASGPDFYEQYF. The CDR3 DNA follows: TGTGCCTCGGGACCGGATTTCTACGAGCAGTACTTC. The whole variable domain, filled in from reference TRBV28 and TRBJ2-7, reads DVKVTQSSRYLVKRTGEKVFLECVQDMDHENMFWYRQDPGLGLRLIYFSYDVKMKEKGDIPEGYSVSREKKERFSLILESASTNQTSMYLCASGPDFYEQYFGPGTRLTVT.

This clonotype has ten or more counts. The V call is TRBV7-2, the J call TRBJ2-3; unclear D gene. Germline V lookup: CDR1 SGHTA, CDR2 FQGNSA. This CDR3 has 13 amino acids. The V gene lost 2 bases and the J gene lost 3 bases, with 6 bases spanning the gap. The CDR3 here is CASSLLWTDTQYF. DNA for the CDR3: TGTGCCAGCAGCTTACTATGGACAGATACGCAGTATTTT.

This clonotype was recorded at least ten times. The CDR3 loop reads CASSFTITEAFF. CDR3 DNA: TGTGCCAGCAGCTTCACAATCACTGAAGCTTTCTTT. The genes are TRBV5-5 and TRBJ1-1, with no clear D. Looked up from germline, CDR1 is SGHKS and CDR2 is YYEKEE (reference sequence). Trimming left V 2 bases short and J 4 bases short, with 6 bases between. CDR3 length equals 12 residues.

This clonotype was recorded many times. This chain uses TRBV7-9 with TRBJ2-4; unclear D gene. CDR3 length: 16 residues. Germline-derived CDR1 and CDR2 are SEHNR and FQNEAQ (reference sequence). The ends were cut back, 3 bases at V and 4 bases at J, with 16 bases in the middle. The DNA for the CDR3 is TGTGCCAGCAGCTTCCCACCAACTGCTCCGAAAAACATTCAGTACTTC. Its protein is CASSFPPTAPKNIQYF.

Only a few counts were recorded for this clonotype. The chain combines TRBV6-5 with TRBJ2-2; D gene uncertain. Trimming removed 2 bases from V and 8 bases from J, with 12 bases in between. CDR3 length: 14 residues. Germline V CDR1 and CDR2: MNHEY, SVGAGI. CDR3 DNA sequence: TGTGCCAGCAGTTACGTAACGGGCAGGGGGGAGCTGTTTTTT. Translation: CASSYVTGRGELFF.

This clonotype has only a few counts. This chain joins TRBV5-6 and TRBJ1-5; 7 bases align to TRBD1. The germline gives CDR1 SGHDT, CDR2 YYEEEE. The J segment lost 0 bases and the V segment lost 4 bases, leaving 13 bases of the junction unmatched. CDR3 length: 18 amino acids. The CDR3 sequence: CASSRDRAPGDSNQPQHF. The DNA of the CDR3 is TGTGCCAGCAGCCGCGACAGGGCCCCGGGCGATAGCAATCAGCCCCAGCATTTT.

This clonotype occurred a few times. The rearrangement links TRBV28 to TRBJ1-4; D gene unclear. The germline V gene has CDR1 MDHEN and CDR2 SYDVKM. This CDR3 spans 14 amino acids. Trimming stripped 7 bases from V and 0 bases from J, with 9 bases between. CDR3 in DNA: TGTGCCAGCATGCGTAGAGCAACTAATGAAAAACTGTTTTTT. It codes for CASMRRATNEKLFF.

This clonotype was counted a few times. This chain connects TRBV20-1 to TRBJ1-1, with D possibly TRBD1 on 5 matching bases. Germline V gives CDR1 DFQATT, CDR2 SNEGSKA (reference sequence). V lost 4 bases and J lost 3, with 15 bases in between. The CDR3 consists of 14 residues. CDR3 nucleotide sequence: TGCAGTGCTAATGGAGGAGGAGGGGACACTGAAGCTTTCTTT. Translating gives CSANGGGGDTEAFF.

This clonotype was counted a few times. This sequence joins TRBV12-3 or TRBV12-4 and TRBJ1-5; D is unresolved. The V and J ends lost 1 base and 7 bases respectively, with 11 bases between them. CDR3 length: 14 residues. The CDR3 is CASSLGLGEQPQHF. The CDR3 nucleotides read TGTGCCAGCAGTTTAGGTCTTGGGGAGCAGCCCCAGCATTTT.

This clonotype has ten or more counts. V is TRBV27 and J is TRBJ2-7; 7 bases are a match to TRBD1. The CDR3 sequence is 13 residues long. The ends lost 6 bases at V and 5 bases at J; junction bases unmatched: 7. Germline loops: CDR1 MNHEY, CDR2 SMNVEV (reference sequence). DNA for the CDR3: TGTGCCAGCAGCCTGACAGGGTCCAACGAGCAGTACTTC. Its protein is CASSLTGSNEQYF.

This clonotype occurred once. A much larger clonotype is one base distant, so this may be a read error. This chain links TRBV5-1 with TRBJ2-1; 8 positions agree with TRBD1. The CDR3 is made up of 15 amino acids. The germline CDR1 and CDR2 sequences are SGHRS and YFSETQ. V was pared by 4 bases and J by 7 bases, with 10 bases of the junction left unmatched. The CDR3 is CASSPGQGMGNEQFF. The CDR3 DNA reads as TGCGCCAGCAGCCCCGGACAGGGCATGGGAAATGAGCAGTTCTTC.

This clonotype was seen repeatedly, ten times or more. The gene calls are TRBV12-3 or TRBV12-4 and TRBJ1-1, with unresolved D. V lost 8 bases and J lost 4, with 14 bases in between. This CDR3 comprises 13 residues. The CDR3 sequence: CASGKHRGTEAFF. Here the CDR3 DNA reads TGTGCCAGCGGTAAACACCGGGGCACTGAAGCTTTCTTT.

Of note for this clonotype: Just one base apart from a much larger clone, this may be a read error. The chain links TRBV27 to TRBJ2-5; 10 bases match TRBD1. The CDR3 contains 15 residues. J lost 5 bases, V lost 6 bases, and 9 bases had no gene match. Germline values: CDR1 MNHEY, CDR2 SMNVEV (reference sequence). CDR3 nucleotide sequence: TGTGCCAGCAGGCAAGCAGGACAGGGGGAGGAGACCCAGTACTTC. Its translation: CASRQAGQGEETQYF.

In this sample, this clonotype turned up a few times. V usage is TRBV5-1 and J usage is TRBJ2-5; D may match TRBD1 or TRBD2 (6 bases each). The ends were cut back, 6 bases at V and 5 bases at J, with 23 bases in the middle. The CDR3 has 16 residues. CDR1 is SGHRS, CDR2 YFSETQ, per germline. The CDR3 loop is CASTPGGGLGRETQYF. DNA for the CDR3: TGCGCCAGCACCCCTGGAGGGGGGCTAGGAAGGGAGACCCAGTACTTC. Complete variable domain (other parts from reference TRBV5-1 and TRBJ2-5): KAGVTQTPRYLIKTRGQQVTLSCSPISGHRSVSWYQQTPGQGLQFLFEYFSETQRNKGNFPGRFSGRQFSNSRSEMNVSTLELGDSALYLCASTPGGGLGRETQYFGPGTRLLVL.

This clonotype has just one count. The chain employs TRBV3-1 and TRBJ2-1; possible D gene TRBD1, 5 bases. The CDR3 consists of 14 residues. The V end lost 2 bases, the J end lost 4 bases, and 9 bases lay between the germline ends. CDR1 is LGHDT, CDR2 YNNKEL, per germline (reference sequence). The CDR3 is CASSQTGAYNEQFF. The CDR3 bases are TGTGCCAGCAGCCAAACAGGAGCATACAATGAGCAGTTCTTC.